Listed here is a single T cell receptor (beta chain). What it binds is not known. This entry comes from a study of cytomegalovirus exposure and HLA in healthy donors. At the level of the study: HLA-typed donors contributed 80 million to 85 million unique TCRs, which were held in an early data release.

The CDR3 spans 13 residues. Germline CDR1 and CDR2: GTSNPN and SVGIG (reference sequence). Between the trimmed V and J ends, which lost 2 bases and 5 bases, there was a span of 10 bases. Amplification used 60 Vbeta primers and 13 Jbeta primers. Measured with immunoSEQ multiplex PCR; TCRdb has only the in-frame clones, and not every one. This table has about 94,000 clones, around 66% appearing once. Points from the study as a whole: The classifier reportedly diagnosed cytomegalovirus status with high specificity and sensitivity.

The V call is TRBV30, the J call TRBJ1-5; D is undetermined. The TCR comes from a man aged 25-45 years in good health and CMV-seronegative. Sequenced material: PBMCs. The CDR3 DNA is TGTGCCTGGAGTACACAGTATGATCAGCCCCAGCATTTT. Translated, it gives CAWSTQYDQPQHF.